This T cell receptor (beta chain) appears in the sequencing data of a study of post-analysis software for immune sequencing data. Turning to this clonotype: Its antigen is unidentified.

TCR beta cDNA libraries had unique molecular identifiers. Input populations of about 0.9 to 10 million T cells gave rise to some 500,000 cDNA molecules. TCRdb passed the PCR reads through MiXCR, listing each CDR3 protein once. This sample carries about 160,000 distinct CDR3 sequences, roughly 34% of them seen once, and the ten largest clones take 25% to 35%. The CDR3 extends over 17 amino acids. The ends were cut back, 3 bases at V and 1 base at J, with 15 bases in the middle. Germline CDR1 KGHDR, CDR2 SFDVKD. Whole-study findings and limits: With TRBV5-6, TRBV5-1 and TRBV20-1 included, 4 to 6 TRBV segments were more frequent in patients than in controls. A significant reduction in normalized Chao1 diversity was observed in multiple sclerosis patients versus controls. The F measure placed samples prepared in the same batch into strongly shared clusters.

The rearrangement uses TRBV24-1 and TRBJ2-1, with D tentatively TRBD2 (5 bases). This clonotype was sampled from a girl between 5 and 17 years old with multiple sclerosis. This sample comprised blood, obtained after autologous hematopoietic stem cell transplantation. The CDR3 reads CATSDPRAGQSYNEQFF. CDR3 nucleotide sequence: TGTGCCACCAGTGATCCTCGGGCGGGCCAGTCCTACAATGAGCAGTTCTTC.